The TCR beta chain described here comes from a study of Graves' ophthalmopathy and Graves' hyperthyroidism. Recruitment covered hyperthyroidism patients aged 18 to 65 whose new diagnosis was of under 2 months' duration. Patients with other autoimmune diseases, uncontrolled infections, pregnancy or lactation were excluded. Patients were diagnosed from clinical symptoms, serum thyroxine, TRAb, thyroid ultrasound and orbital computed tomography. Study-wide results and limits: The blood repertoire also included most expanded thyroid clonotypes above 0.001 frequency.

The CDR3 covers 14 residues. Looked up from germline, CDR1 is SQVTM and CDR2 is ANQGSEA. The V end lost 5 bases, the J end lost 4 bases, and 12 bases lay between the germline ends. The sequenced template was RNA, covering the TCR beta CDR3 region. The library came from an HTBI-primed first-round RT-PCR and a second-round multiplex PCR. TCRdb redid the calling of the multiplex PCR reads with MiXCR, one entry per CDR3 protein. Of around 1.1 million distinct CDR3 sequences in the sample, 35% to 40% are singletons; the top ten hold roughly 10%. On this clonotype itself: What it recognizes is unknown.

The chain links TRBV29-1 to TRBJ2-6; no reliable D call. The sample taken for sequencing was peripheral blood or thyroid tissue (not recorded which). This TCR derives from an adult man with Graves' hyperthyroidism. Here the CDR3 DNA reads TGCAGCGTTCCTCGAGGTGGCGGGGCCAACGTCCTGACTTTC. Amino acids: CSVPRGGGANVLTF.